This is a list of T cell receptor beta chains from one sample in a study of blood T cell repertoires in COVID-19. Data came from immunoSEQ multiplex PCR; TCRdb stores just in-frame clones and leaves some out. The sample gives 140,000 or so clones, more than 85% of which show up once; less than 6.5% is in the top ten. Sequencing input: peripheral blood. The source is a human donor in a cohort sampled during active COVID-19. Both conserved end residues are trimmed from each CDR3.

CDR3aa	v_gene	j_gene
AWSPPNRGVRELF	TRBV30	TRBJ2-2
ASSTSGTSSYNEQF	TRBV9	TRBJ2-1
ASSLTPRFGAYQETQY	TRBV28	TRBJ2-5
ASSPSGNDEQY	TRBV12-3/TRBV12-4	TRBJ2-7
ASSSFSDYGTDTQY	TRBV5-5	TRBJ2-3
ASSLSAGDYEQY	TRBV5-4	TRBJ2-7
ASSFGTGTYEQY	TRBV6-2/TRBV6-3	TRBJ2-7
ASSAASGSSVNEQY	TRBV6-1	TRBJ2-7
ASSEGFMQREDGTQY	TRBV2	TRBJ2-5
ASSLSPSGGQETQY	TRBV5-1	TRBJ2-5
ASRQGGTGELF	TRBV28	TRBJ2-2
ASSPRTGLSTDTQY	TRBV18	TRBJ2-3
ASSDTGFNEKLF	TRBV28	TRBJ1-4
ASSFREQETQY	TRBV6-4	TRBJ2-5
ASSMGLAVNEQF	TRBV9	TRBJ2-1
ASISGEAGAKGYEQY	TRBV28	TRBJ2-7
AGGQGRYNEQF	TRBV12-3/TRBV12-4	TRBJ2-1
SVGQGGKQF	TRBV29-1	TRBJ2-1
ASSFRGNYGYT	TRBV5-6	TRBJ1-2
AQQPQGVHDQPQH	TRBV10-1	TRBJ1-5
ASSLKRGTLTDTQY	TRBV5-1	TRBJ2-3
SVEGTVYNEQF	TRBV29-1	TRBJ2-1
ASSNDRSNQPQH	TRBV28	TRBJ1-5
ASRTGGKYEQY	TRBV27	TRBJ2-7
AISESLGRVGRSEQY	TRBV10-3	TRBJ2-7
ASSQAPSSYNSPLH	TRBV14	TRBJ1-6
ASSVATTNEKLF	TRBV9	TRBJ1-4
ASSLGVRETQY	TRBV6-5	TRBJ2-5
ASSPAPGQGESNEKLF	TRBV19	TRBJ1-4
ASSPGTGLGTQY	TRBV28	TRBJ2-5
ASSLGSGSLRAF	TRBV11-1	TRBJ1-1
ATNTGMPEAF	TRBV2	TRBJ1-1
ASSLLLAGLSYNEQF	TRBV4-1	TRBJ2-1
ASSLKGVNEQF	TRBV11-3	TRBJ2-1
ASSQVEGQNTEAF	TRBV4-1	TRBJ1-1
ASSSGQVNSPLH	TRBV5-8	TRBJ1-6
ASSRGQSKNIQY	TRBV6-5	TRBJ2-4
ASSLISQSGPPYNEQF	TRBV11-2	TRBJ2-1
ASRSSASGNYEQY	TRBV7-8	TRBJ2-7
ATSISSYEQY	TRBV19	TRBJ2-7
ASRGLGQPINQPQH	TRBV21-1	TRBJ1-5
ASSLHTRTAQETQY	TRBV4-1	TRBJ2-5
AISERAIRGVGTEAF	TRBV10-3	TRBJ1-1
ASPPGTGGLGSGNTIY	TRBV7-9	TRBJ1-3
ASSSRGSRGNTIY	TRBV11-2	TRBJ1-3
ASSIPGGHNEQF	TRBV19	TRBJ2-1
ASSQPTGTSGGAHEQF	TRBV4-1	TRBJ2-1
ASSDQGYTGELF	TRBV6-1	TRBJ2-2
ASSESAQYSYEQY	TRBV25-1	TRBJ2-7